The text below deals with one T cell receptor beta chain. Its target antigen remains unknown. No base qualities exist here, and no much larger clone lies one base off it. The entry originates in a study of blood T cell repertoires in COVID-19 (TCRdb year 2020). At the level of the whole study: The collaborator samples originated in the United States, Italy and Spain and spanned the acute and convalescent phases of COVID-19. A de-identified subject ID, COVID-19 status, age in years and sex were almost always included in the sample metadata. The repertoires were released in a freely available public database intended as a resource for research on the immune response to SARS-CoV-2. Deeply sampled blood TCRbeta repertoires from subjects exposed to, actively infected with, or recovered from COVID-19 were included in the dataset. Where HLA class I and class II types were available, the types were taken from metadata supplied by the sample provider, not from assay-based typing. The material from the prospective study consisted of cDNA or gDNA derived from T cells, B-cell-depleted T cells, or PBMCs. The samples were drawn from the first 160 participants of the ongoing ImmuneRACE study and from 1,254 subjects provided by 6 global collaborators.

Each collaborating institution followed its own protocols to collect whole blood in K2EDTA tubes. For TCRbeta analysis, collaborators shipped samples as frozen whole blood, isolated PBMCs, or DNA extracted from either of those sample types. What the study reported, not specific to this receptor: The amount of clinical and demographic metadata varied by source and participant and was provided uncurated.

TCRbeta CDR3 regions were amplified from genomic DNA by means of the immunoSEQ Assay, a bias-controlled multiplex PCR. As for how the authors treated the data: Nucleated cell counts per sample were estimated from amplification of reference gene primers within the assay. To quantify the absolute abundance of each unique TCRbeta CDR3 rearrangement, sequence reads were collapsed and filtered. Productive Simpson clonality was computed per sample as the square root of Simpson's diversity index over productive rearrangements. In TCRdb, the immuneACCESS table is reduced to in-frame sequences with V and J assigned. These tables do not hold every clone; where another copy was compared, an unresolved V gene accounts for under half, and the others remain unexplained. The V and J calls and clone size were taken over from that table, and D and trimming were inferred from the DNA. In this sample the table shows tens of thousands of clones, roughly 89% of which occur a single time. The ten biggest clones cover 5.3% of the sample.

The material sequenced was peripheral blood. This receptor was identified in a man aged 50-60 years with acute or convalescent COVID-19.

The CDR3 protein: CASSQESDTEAFF. The DNA reads as follows: TGTGCCAGCAGCCAAGAGTCTGACACTGAAGCTTTCTTT. This sequence uses TRBV3-1 (or the pseudogene TRBV3-2) and TRBJ1-1, with no confident D gene call. Its CDR3 holds 13 amino acids, cysteine through phenylalanine. Only the CDR3 region is kept as DNA, spanning 39 bases read in frame from base 1. Relative to germline, V is 0 bases shorter and J is 3 bases shorter, with 5 bases between their ends. Based on the germline V gene (reference sequence), the CDR1 and CDR2 sequences are LGHDT and YNNKEL.